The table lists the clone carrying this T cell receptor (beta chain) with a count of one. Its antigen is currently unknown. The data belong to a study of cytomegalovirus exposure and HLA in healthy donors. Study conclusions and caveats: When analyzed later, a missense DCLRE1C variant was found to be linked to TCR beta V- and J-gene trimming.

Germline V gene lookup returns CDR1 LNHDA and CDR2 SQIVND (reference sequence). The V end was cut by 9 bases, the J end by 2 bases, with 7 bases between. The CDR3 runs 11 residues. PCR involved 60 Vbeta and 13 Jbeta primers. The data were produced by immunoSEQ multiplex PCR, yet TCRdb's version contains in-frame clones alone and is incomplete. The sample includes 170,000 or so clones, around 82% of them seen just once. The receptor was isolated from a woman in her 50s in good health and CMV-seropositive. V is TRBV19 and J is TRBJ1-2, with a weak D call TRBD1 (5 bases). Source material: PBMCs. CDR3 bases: TGTGCCAGCTACAGGAACTATGGCTACACCTTC. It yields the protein CASYRNYGYTF.